This TCR beta chain derives from a study of pediatric ulcerative colitis. Notes on the study in general: A couple of patients' blood samples yielded substantially fewer templates. Blood-rectal clonal overlap within each person was significantly higher in ulcerative colitis patients than controls.

The table lists this clone with a few counts. Its specificity is not known. Sequenced by immunoSEQ multiplex PCR; TCRdb stores in-frame clones only, minus some. The table shows approximately 60,000 clones, with 80% to 90% occurring only once. Source material: blood. The sequence was collected from a boy between 5 and 17 years old with severe ulcerative colitis.

This CDR3 is CASSSEGLSGYTF. DNA of the CDR3: TGTGCCAGCAGTTCGGAGGGACTGAGCGGCTACACCTTC. The V call is TRBV6-5, the J call TRBJ1-2; possibly TRBD1 for D (5 bases). The V gene's germline CDR1 is MNHEY and CDR2 SVGAGI. The V end lost 4 bases, the J end lost 8 bases, and 14 bases lay between the germline ends. The CDR3 covers 13 residues.